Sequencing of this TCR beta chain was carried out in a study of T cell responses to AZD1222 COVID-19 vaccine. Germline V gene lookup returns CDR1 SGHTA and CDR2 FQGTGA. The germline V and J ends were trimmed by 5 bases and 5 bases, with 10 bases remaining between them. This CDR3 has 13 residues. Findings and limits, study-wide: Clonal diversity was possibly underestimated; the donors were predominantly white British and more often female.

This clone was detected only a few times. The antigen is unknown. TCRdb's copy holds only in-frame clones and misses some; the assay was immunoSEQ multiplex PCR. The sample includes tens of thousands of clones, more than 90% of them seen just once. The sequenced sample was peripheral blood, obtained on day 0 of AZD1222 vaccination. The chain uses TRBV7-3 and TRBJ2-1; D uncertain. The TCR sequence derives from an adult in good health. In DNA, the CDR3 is TGTGCCAGCAGCGACTCCCGGGACAATGAGCAGTTCTTC. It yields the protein CASSDSRDNEQFF.